These T cell receptor beta chains were read from a single sample in a study of beta chain features in type 1 diabetes. Sequencing was performed with immunoSEQ multiplex PCR; in TCRdb, only in-frame clones are kept and a portion is missing. This sample has over 300,000 clones, with around 9.3% found just once. The specimen sequenced was central memory CD4+ T cells from blood. The receptors come from a man aged 25 to 45 with type 1 diabetes. Each CDR3 is given with its conserved first and last residue. A D gene is named only where the DNA matches it firmly. Not all rows give a size; the values are once, few, many and, for expanded clones, a class.

j_call	v_call	d_call	clone_size	cdr3_nt	cdr3_aa
TRBJ2-5	TRBV2	NA	NA	TGTGCCAGCAGTCCGCAGGGGCTACAAGAGACCCAGTACTTC	CASSPQGLQETQYF
TRBJ2-1	TRBV29-1	NA	few	TGCAGCGTTGAAGATAACAGTCTAGGGGTTTACAATGAGCAGTTCTTC	CSVEDNSLGVYNEQFF
TRBJ2-5	TRBV5-1	TRBD2	NA	TGCGCCAGCAGCTTGATACCTAGCGGGGGGCCGGTACAAGAGACCCAGTACTTC	CASSLIPSGGPVQETQYF
TRBJ1-4	TRBV10-3	NA	few	TGTGCCATCAGTGAGTCGACCGGGGTGGAAAAACTGTTTTTT	CAISESTGVEKLFF
TRBJ2-6	TRBV5-8	NA	many	TGTGCCAGCAGCTCATCATACGGGGCCAACGTCCTGACTTTC	CASSSSYGANVLTF
TRBJ2-6	TRBV2	NA	few	TGTGCCAGCACTCCGGGGCGTACGGGCTCTGGGGCCAACGTCCTGACTTTC	CASTPGRTGSGANVLTF
TRBJ2-1	TRBV7-2	NA	NA	TGTGCCAGCAGCTTATATGGGGCGCGGGACAATGAGCAGTTCTTC	CASSLYGARDNEQFF
TRBJ2-1	TRBV9	TRBD2	NA	TGTGCCAGCAGCGTAGGTCTAGCGGGGGTGTTGAATGAGCAGTTCTTC	CASSVGLAGVLNEQFF
TRBJ2-3	TRBV7-2	NA	many	TGTGCCAGCAGCTCCATTGGCGTCACAGATACGCAGTATTTT	CASSSIGVTDTQYF
TRBJ2-1	TRBV5-6	NA	NA	TGTGCCAGCAGCTTTAGGGGGGAGCAGTTCTTC	CASSFRGEQFF
TRBJ1-2	TRBV9	NA	NA	TGTGCCAGCACCCGGGAGGGTGCGGCTAACTATGGCTACACCTTC	CASTREGAANYGYTF